These T cell receptor beta chains were read from a single sample in a study of Graves' ophthalmopathy and Graves' hyperthyroidism. TCRdb analysed the multiplex PCR reads with MiXCR anew, one entry per CDR3 protein. The data show 200,000 to 250,000 distinct CDR3 sequences, with 20% to 25% seen just once and around 45% held by the top ten. The source material was peripheral blood. The receptor set was obtained from a woman aged 50 to 60 with Graves' ophthalmopathy. The CDR3 runs from the conserved cysteine through the conserved F or W. A D gene is named only where the DNA matches it firmly. Clone size appears in some rows only: once, few, many, or a class for an expanded clone.

clone_size	d_call	v_call	j_call	cdr3_aa	cdr3_nt
many	.	TRBV10-3	TRBJ1-2	CAISVDGDAGYTF	TGTGCCATCAGTGTCGATGGAGATGCTGGCTACACCTTC
many	.	TRBV5-1	TRBJ2-2	CASSPGQLTGELFF	TGCGCCAGCAGCCCGGGACAACTCACCGGGGAGCTGTTTTTT
many	.	TRBV12-3/TRBV12-4	TRBJ2-2	CASSPELGELFF	TGTGCCAGCAGCCCAGAACTCGGGGAGCTGTTTTTT
.	.	TRBV27	TRBJ1-5	CASSLPYQPQHF	TGTGCCAGCAGCCTCCCTTATCAGCCCCAGCATTTT
many	.	TRBV12-3/TRBV12-4	TRBJ1-1	CASSPSSGNTEAFF	TGTGCCAGCAGTCCCTCGTCGGGGAACACTGAAGCTTTCTTT
few	TRBD1	TRBV6-5	TRBJ1-2	CASRPYRGVDYGYTF	TGTGCCAGCAGGCCATACAGGGGAGTCGACTATGGCTACACCTTC
many	TRBD1	TRBV20-1	TRBJ1-1	CSAQGTGQNTEAFF	TGCAGTGCCCAAGGGACAGGGCAGAACACTGAAGCTTTCTTT
.	.	TRBV20-1	TRBJ2-5	CSASRNLERETQYF	TGCAGTGCTAGCCGCAACCTAGAGCGAGAGACCCAGTACTTC
many	TRBD1	TRBV10-1	TRBJ2-5	CASSEVRTGKETQYF	TGCGCCAGCAGTGAAGTAAGGACAGGGAAAGAGACCCAGTACTTC
.	.	TRBV28	TRBJ2-2	CASSSSGSNTGELFF	TGTGCCAGCAGCTCTTCGGGGTCCAACACCGGGGAGCTGTTTTTT
many	.	TRBV19	TRBJ1-1	CASSITPGGTEAFF	TGTGCCAGTAGTATCACGCCGGGGGGCACTGAAGCTTTCTTT